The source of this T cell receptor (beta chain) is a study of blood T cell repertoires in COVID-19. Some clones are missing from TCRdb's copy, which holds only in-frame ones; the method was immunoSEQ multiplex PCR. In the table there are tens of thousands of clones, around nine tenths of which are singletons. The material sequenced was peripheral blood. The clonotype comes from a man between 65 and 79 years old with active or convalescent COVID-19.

DNA of the CDR3: TGTGCTAGTGGTTTGGTACTAGAGACTCCCCACCCCGGTGGCTACACCTTC. Its protein is CASGLVLETPHPGGYTF. V gene TRBV12-5 combines with J gene TRBJ1-2; D gene uncertain. This CDR3 has 17 amino acids. Germline CDR1 LGHNT, CDR2 FRNRAP. With 0 bases removed from V and 7 bases from J, the gap between germline ends came to 21 bases.